Included here is one T cell receptor beta chain sequence, with context. The CDR3 has 15 residues. V lost 0 bases to trimming and J lost 9 bases; unmatched junction nucleotides: 4. CDR1 is SGHTA and CDR2 is FQGTGA in the germline V gene. Original methodology: Amplification from reference gene primers served as the basis for estimated nucleated cell counts. Generated by immunoSEQ multiplex PCR, the TCRdb table keeps only in-frame clones and is missing some. The D gene and trimming were derived from the DNA, and the V and J assignments and clone size from that table. The table shows 95,000 to 100,000 clones, with roughly four fifths occurring only once. These data are taken from a study of blood T cell repertoires in COVID-19. Overall study context: The United States, Italy and Spain supplied acute and convalescent COVID-19 samples. T cells, B-cell-depleted T cells, or PBMCs supplied cDNA or gDNA.

The receptor's source is a man between 65 and 85 years old with acute or convalescent COVID-19. The chain uses TRBV7-3 and TRBJ2-1; 11 positions agree with TRBD1. The sequencing input was peripheral blood. The CDR3 DNA reads as TGTGCCAGCAGCTTAACGGGGACAGGGGGGATTGAGCAGTTCTTC. This sequence encodes CASSLTGTGGIEQFF.